This entry lists 9 T cell receptor beta chains sequenced from one sample in a study of cytomegalovirus exposure and HLA in healthy donors. PCR was performed using 60 Vbeta and 13 Jbeta primers. Produced via immunoSEQ multiplex PCR; TCRdb's table is partial and in-frame only. The sample records some 150,000 clones, approximately 71% being singletons. The sequencing input was PBMCs. The source is a woman between 50 and 59 years old in good health and CMV-seronegative.

The rearrangement uses TRBV5-1 and TRBJ2-7, with D hard to call. V gave up 0 bases and J gave up 3 bases, with 7 bases separating them. This CDR3 is 13 amino acids long. The germline V gene has CDR1 SGHRS and CDR2 YFSETQ. DNA for the CDR3: TGCGCCAGCAGCTTGGCCACAGACTACGAGCAGTACTTC. This translates into CASSLATDYEQYF.

The CDR3 DNA reads as TGCGCCAGCAGCCCCGGACAGGGCAATCAGCCCCAGCATTTT. Amino acids: CASSPGQGNQPQHF. The gene calls are TRBV5-1 and TRBJ1-5, with 7 bases aligning to TRBD1. The V gene's germline CDR1 is SGHRS and CDR2 YFSETQ. V shed 4 bases and J 2 bases; nucleotides not matched to a gene: 3. The CDR3 covers 14 residues.

This chain links TRBV4-1 with TRBJ2-5; 8 bases map to TRBD1. The V and J ends lost 0 bases and 5 bases, in that order; junction bases with no gene match: 14. CDR3 length: 18 amino acids. Germline assignment: CDR1 MGHRA and CDR2 YSYEKL. CDR3 DNA sequence: TGCGCCAGCAGCCAAGACCGACAGGGGACCCTTAGGCGCGAGACCCAGTACTTC. This sequence encodes CASSQDRQGTLRRETQYF.

The genes are TRBV2 and TRBJ1-1; no definite D call. The V gene lost 4 bases and the J gene lost 0 bases, with 6 bases spanning the gap. This CDR3 has 13 amino acids. CDR1 is SNHLY and CDR2 is FYNNEI in the germline V gene. The CDR3 here is CASSGHMNTEAFF. The CDR3 region has the DNA TGTGCCAGCAGTGGACACATGAACACTGAAGCTTTCTTT.

The chain uses TRBV4-1 and TRBJ1-1; D is unclear. The CDR3 extends over 16 amino acids. V was pared by 0 bases and J by 3 bases, with 14 bases between. Germline V gene lookup returns CDR1 MGHRA and CDR2 YSYEKL. Here the CDR3 reads CASSQEASRRDTEAFF. Here the CDR3 DNA reads TGCGCCAGCAGCCAAGAGGCGTCCCGCCGGGACACTGAAGCTTTCTTT.

This chain links TRBV29-1 with TRBJ2-3, with D possibly TRBD1 on 6 matching bases. V was clipped by 6 bases and J by 3 bases, with 13 bases between them. The V gene's germline CDR1 is SQVTM and CDR2 ANQGSEA. The CDR3 extends over 13 amino acids. CDR3 amino acids: CSVGQSYTDTQYF. As DNA, the CDR3 is TGCAGCGTCGGACAGTCATATACAGATACGCAGTATTTT.

The CDR3 protein is CASSRRIFKASGGNEQFF. CDR3 coding DNA: TGCGCCAGCAGCCGTCGAATTTTTAAGGCTAGCGGGGGGAATGAGCAGTTCTTC. The chain joins TRBV4-3 to TRBJ2-1; the match to TRBD2 covers 11 bases. This CDR3 contains 18 residues. The J segment lost 7 bases and the V segment lost 4 bases, leaving 15 bases of the junction unmatched. Germline V gives CDR1 LGHNA, CDR2 YSLEER.

This chain links TRBV15 with TRBJ1-3, with D possibly TRBD1 on 6 matching bases. Trimming pared 5 bases from V and 0 bases from J, leaving 11 bases between. The germline gives CDR1 LNHNV, CDR2 YYDKDF (reference sequence). CDR3 length equals 15 residues. The CDR3 here is CATSLDRFSGNTIYF. The CDR3 nucleotides are TGTGCCACCAGCTTAGACAGGTTCTCTGGAAACACCATATATTTT.

CDR3 nucleotides: TGTGCCAGCAGCACACCGGGACAGGGGAACACTGAAGCTTTCTTT. It is translated as CASSTPGQGNTEAFF. The V gene is TRBV5-4, the J gene TRBJ1-1; 9 bases align to TRBD1. Germline lookup yields CDR1 SGHNT and CDR2 YYREEE (reference sequence). The CDR3 contains 15 residues. The V and J ends lost 4 bases and 1 base, in that order; junction bases with no gene match: 5.